Detailed here is one TCR beta chain. Its antigen is unknown. One base away there is no much larger clone; base qualities are not given. Each collaborating institution followed its own protocols to collect whole blood in K2EDTA tubes. For TCRbeta analysis, collaborators shipped samples as frozen whole blood, isolated PBMCs, or DNA extracted from either of those sample types. TCRbeta CDR3 regions were amplified from genomic DNA by means of the immunoSEQ Assay, a bias-controlled multiplex PCR. Turning to the authors' computational methods: The number of nucleated cells in each sample was estimated by amplification of reference gene primers within the assay. To quantify the absolute abundance of each unique TCRbeta CDR3 rearrangement, sequence reads were collapsed and filtered. Productive Simpson clonality was computed per sample as the square root of Simpson's diversity index over productive rearrangements. The table was pulled from immuneACCESS by TCRdb, which kept in-frame rearrangements only. Such tables lose some clones; where checked, under half of the loss comes from unresolved V genes, and the rest has no known cause. That table furnishes V, J and clone size, whereas the DNA furnished D and trimming. The table for this sample lists about 130,000 clones; 65% to 85% of them were counted only once. Less than 2% of the sample is taken by the ten largest.

This sample is drawn from a study of blood T cell repertoires in COVID-19 (dated by TCRdb to about 2020). For the wider study: Samples covering the acute and convalescent phases of COVID-19 were provided by collaborators in the United States, Italy and Spain. A freely available public database, intended as a resource for researchers studying the immune response to SARS-CoV-2, is where the repertoires were released. Subjects who had been exposed to COVID-19, were actively infected with it, or had recovered from it provided the deeply sampled blood TCRbeta repertoires that made up the dataset. HLA class I and class II types, where available, came from metadata supplied by the sample provider rather than from assay-based typing. The samples were drawn from the first 160 participants of the ongoing ImmuneRACE study and from 1,254 subjects provided by 6 global collaborators. A de-identified subject ID, COVID-19 status, age in years and sex were almost always included in the sample metadata. The material from the prospective study consisted of cDNA or gDNA derived from T cells, B-cell-depleted T cells, or PBMCs.

General study outcomes and caveats: The quantity of clinical and demographic metadata differed by source and by participant and was supplied without curation.

From the cysteine through the phenylalanine, the CDR3 covers 13 amino acids. Only CDR3 DNA is held: 39 bases, read in frame from base 1. V loses 4 bases, J loses 4 bases, and the germline ends lie 10 bases apart. Based on the germline V gene, the CDR1 and CDR2 sequences are SGHAT and FQNNGV. Specimen: peripheral blood. The sequence derives from a man in his 70s with acute or convalescent COVID-19. The V gene is TRBV11-2 and the J gene is TRBJ1-2; the D gene is perhaps TRBD1, from 6 matching bases. The encoded CDR3 is CASSSTGRYGYTF. The bases read TGTGCCAGCAGCTCTACAGGGCGCTATGGCTACACCTTC.